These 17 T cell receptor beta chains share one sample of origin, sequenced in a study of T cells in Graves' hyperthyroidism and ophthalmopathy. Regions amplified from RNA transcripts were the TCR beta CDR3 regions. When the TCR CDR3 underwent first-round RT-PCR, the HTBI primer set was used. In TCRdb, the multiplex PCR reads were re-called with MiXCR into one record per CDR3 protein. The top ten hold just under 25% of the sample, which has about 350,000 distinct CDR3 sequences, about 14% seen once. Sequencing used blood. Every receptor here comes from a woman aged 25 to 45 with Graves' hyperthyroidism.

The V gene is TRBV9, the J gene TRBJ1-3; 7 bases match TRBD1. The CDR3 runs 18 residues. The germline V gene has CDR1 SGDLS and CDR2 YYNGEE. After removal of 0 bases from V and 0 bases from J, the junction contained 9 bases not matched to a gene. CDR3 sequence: CASSVEPDGQASGNTIYF. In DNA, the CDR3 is TGTGCCAGCAGCGTAGAGCCGGACGGACAGGCCTCTGGAAACACCATATATTTT.

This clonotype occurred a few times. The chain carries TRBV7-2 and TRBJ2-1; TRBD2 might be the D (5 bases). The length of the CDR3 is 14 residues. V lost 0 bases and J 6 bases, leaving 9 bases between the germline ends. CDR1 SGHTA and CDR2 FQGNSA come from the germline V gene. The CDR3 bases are TGTGCCAGCAGCTTAGCGGTAGCGATCAATGAGCAGTTCTTC. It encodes CASSLAVAINEQFF. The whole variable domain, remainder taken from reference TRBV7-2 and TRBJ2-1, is GAGVSQSPSNKVTEKGKDVELRCDPISGHTALYWYRQSLGQGLEFLIYFQGNSAPDKSGLPSDRFSAERTGGSVSTLTIQRTQQEDSAVYLCASSLAVAINEQFFGPGTRLTVL.

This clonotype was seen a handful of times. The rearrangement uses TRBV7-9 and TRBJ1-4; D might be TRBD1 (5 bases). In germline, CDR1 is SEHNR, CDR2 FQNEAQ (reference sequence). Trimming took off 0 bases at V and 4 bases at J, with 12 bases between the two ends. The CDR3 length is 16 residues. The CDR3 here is CASSLAGRGLNEKLFF. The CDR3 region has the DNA TGTGCCAGCAGCTTAGCAGGTCGGGGCCTTAATGAAAAACTGTTTTTT.

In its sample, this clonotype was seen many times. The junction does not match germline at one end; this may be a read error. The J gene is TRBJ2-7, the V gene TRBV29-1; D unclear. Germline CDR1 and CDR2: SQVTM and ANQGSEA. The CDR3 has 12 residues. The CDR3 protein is CSFEDGSYEQYF. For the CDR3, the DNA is TGCAGCTTTGAAGACGGTTCCTACGAGCAGTACTTC.

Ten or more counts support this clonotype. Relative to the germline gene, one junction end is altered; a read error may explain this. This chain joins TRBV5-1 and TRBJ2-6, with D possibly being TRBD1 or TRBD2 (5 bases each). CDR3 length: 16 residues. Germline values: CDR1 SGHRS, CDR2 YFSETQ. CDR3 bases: TGCGCCAGCAGCCTACGCGGGCACTCTGGGGCCAACGTCCCGACTTTC. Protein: CASSLRGHSGANVPTF.

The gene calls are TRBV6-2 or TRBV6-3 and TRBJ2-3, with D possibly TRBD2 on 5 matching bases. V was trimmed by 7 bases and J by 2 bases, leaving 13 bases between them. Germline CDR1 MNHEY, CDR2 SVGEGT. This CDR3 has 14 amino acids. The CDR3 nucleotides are TGTGCCAGCAAGTCGAATAGCGCCACAGATACGCAGTATTTT. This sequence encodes CASKSNSATDTQYF.

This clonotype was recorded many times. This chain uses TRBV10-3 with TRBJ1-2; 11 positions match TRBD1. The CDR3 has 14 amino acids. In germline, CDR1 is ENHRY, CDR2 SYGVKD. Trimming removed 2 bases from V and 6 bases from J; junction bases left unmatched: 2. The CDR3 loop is CAISERTGGHGYTF. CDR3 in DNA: TGTGCCATCAGTGAGAGGACAGGGGGCCATGGCTACACCTTC.

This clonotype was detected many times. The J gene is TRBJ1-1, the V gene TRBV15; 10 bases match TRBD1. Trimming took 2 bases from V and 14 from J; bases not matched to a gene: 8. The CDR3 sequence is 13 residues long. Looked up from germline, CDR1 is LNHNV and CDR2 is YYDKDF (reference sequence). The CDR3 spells CATSRSGGTGVFF. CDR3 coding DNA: TGTGCCACCAGCAGATCGGGGGGGACAGGGGTGTTCTTT. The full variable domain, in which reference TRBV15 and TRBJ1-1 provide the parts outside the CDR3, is DAMVIQNPRYQVTQFGKPVTLSCSQTLNHNVMYWYQQKSSQAPKLLFHYYDKDFNNEADTPDNFQSRRPNTSFCFLDIRSPGLGDTAMYLCATSRSGGTGVFFGQGTRLTVV.

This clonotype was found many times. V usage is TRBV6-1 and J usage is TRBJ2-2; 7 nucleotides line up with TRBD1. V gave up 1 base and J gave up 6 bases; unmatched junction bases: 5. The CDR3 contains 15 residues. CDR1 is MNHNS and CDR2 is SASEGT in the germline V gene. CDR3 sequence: CASSEDKGGSGELFF. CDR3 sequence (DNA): TGTGCCAGCAGTGAAGACAAAGGGGGCTCCGGGGAGCTGTTTTTT.

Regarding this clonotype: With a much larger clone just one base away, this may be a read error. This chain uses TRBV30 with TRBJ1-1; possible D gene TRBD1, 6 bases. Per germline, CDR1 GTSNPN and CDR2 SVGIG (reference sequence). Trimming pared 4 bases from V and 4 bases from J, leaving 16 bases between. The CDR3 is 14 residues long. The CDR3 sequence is CAWIGAGAITEAFF. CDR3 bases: TGTGCCTGGATTGGGGCAGGGGCGATCACTGAAGCTTTCTTT.

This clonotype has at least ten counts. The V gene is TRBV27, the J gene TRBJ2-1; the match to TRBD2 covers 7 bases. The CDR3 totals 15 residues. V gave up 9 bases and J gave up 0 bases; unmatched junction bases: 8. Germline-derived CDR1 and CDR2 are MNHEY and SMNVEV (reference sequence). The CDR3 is CASPLADSSYNEQFF. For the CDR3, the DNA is TGTGCCAGTCCTCTAGCGGATAGCTCCTACAATGAGCAGTTCTTC.

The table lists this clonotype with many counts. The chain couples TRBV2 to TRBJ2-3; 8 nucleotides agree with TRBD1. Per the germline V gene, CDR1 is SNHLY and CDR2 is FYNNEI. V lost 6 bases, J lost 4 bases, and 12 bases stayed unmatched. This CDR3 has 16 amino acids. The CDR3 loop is CASSPGQAARADTQYF. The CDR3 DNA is TGTGCCAGCAGCCCGGGACAGGCGGCCCGCGCAGATACGCAGTATTTT.

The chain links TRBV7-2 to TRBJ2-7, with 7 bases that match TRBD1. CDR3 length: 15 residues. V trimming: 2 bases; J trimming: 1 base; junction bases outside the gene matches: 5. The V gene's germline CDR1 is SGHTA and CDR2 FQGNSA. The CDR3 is CASSLKTGFSYEQYF. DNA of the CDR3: TGTGCCAGCAGCTTAAAGACAGGGTTTTCCTACGAGCAGTACTTC.

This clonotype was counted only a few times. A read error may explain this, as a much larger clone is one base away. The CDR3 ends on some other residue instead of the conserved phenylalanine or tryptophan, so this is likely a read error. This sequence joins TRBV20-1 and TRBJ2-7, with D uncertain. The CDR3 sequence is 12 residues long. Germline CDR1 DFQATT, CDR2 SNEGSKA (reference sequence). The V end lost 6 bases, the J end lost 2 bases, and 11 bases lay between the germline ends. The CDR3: CSAPVSAYEQYL. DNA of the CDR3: TGCAGTGCCCCCGTTTCAGCCTACGAGCAGTACCTC.

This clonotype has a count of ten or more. The CDR3, as DNA: TGTGCCAGCAGCTTAAGGGGCGCGGGGAATGAGCAGTTCTTC. Translation: CASSLRGAGNEQFF. The chain has TRBV11-3 and TRBJ2-1, with D possibly TRBD2 on 6 matching bases. Trimming stripped 2 bases from V and 7 bases from J, with 12 bases between. Germline CDR1 SGHNT, CDR2 YENEEA. CDR3 size: 14 residues. Variable domain in full (rest from reference TRBV11-3 and TRBJ2-1): EAGVVQSPRYKIIEKKQPVAFWCNPISGHNTLYWYLQNLGQGPELLIRYENEEAVDDSQLPKDRFSAERLKGVDSTLKIQPAELGDSAVYLCASSLRGAGNEQFFGPGTRLTVL.

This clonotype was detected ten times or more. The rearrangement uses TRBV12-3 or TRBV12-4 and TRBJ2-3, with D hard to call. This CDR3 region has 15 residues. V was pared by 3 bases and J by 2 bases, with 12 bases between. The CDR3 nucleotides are TGTGCCAGCAGTTTCTCAACGGCTTACACAGATACGCAGTATTTT. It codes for CASSFSTAYTDTQYF.

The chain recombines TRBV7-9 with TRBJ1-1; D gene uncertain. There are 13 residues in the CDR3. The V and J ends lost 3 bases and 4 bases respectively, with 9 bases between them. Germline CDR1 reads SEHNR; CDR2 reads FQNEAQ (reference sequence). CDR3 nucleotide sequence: TGTGCCAGCAGCTTTACCCCGGCCACTGAAGCTTTCTTT. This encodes CASSFTPATEAFF.